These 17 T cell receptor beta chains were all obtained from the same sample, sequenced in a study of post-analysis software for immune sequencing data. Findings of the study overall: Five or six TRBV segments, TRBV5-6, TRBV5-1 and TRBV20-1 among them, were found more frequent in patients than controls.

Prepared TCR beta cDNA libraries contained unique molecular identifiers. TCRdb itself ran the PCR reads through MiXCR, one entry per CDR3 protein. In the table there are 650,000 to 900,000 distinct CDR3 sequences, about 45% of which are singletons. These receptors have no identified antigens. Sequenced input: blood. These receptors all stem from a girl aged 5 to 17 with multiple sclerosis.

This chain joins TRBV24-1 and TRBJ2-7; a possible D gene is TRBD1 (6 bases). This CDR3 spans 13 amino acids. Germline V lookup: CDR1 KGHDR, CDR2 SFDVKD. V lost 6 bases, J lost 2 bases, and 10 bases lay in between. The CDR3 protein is CATSLGQAYEQYF. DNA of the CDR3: TGTGCCACCAGTCTGGGACAAGCCTACGAGCAGTACTTC.

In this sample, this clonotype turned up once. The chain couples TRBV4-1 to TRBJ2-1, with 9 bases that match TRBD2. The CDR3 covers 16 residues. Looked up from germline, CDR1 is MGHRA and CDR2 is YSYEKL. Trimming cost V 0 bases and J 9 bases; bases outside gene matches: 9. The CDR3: CASSQEEASGKVEQFF. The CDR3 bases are TGCGCCAGCAGCCAAGAAGAAGCTAGCGGGAAAGTTGAGCAGTTCTTC.

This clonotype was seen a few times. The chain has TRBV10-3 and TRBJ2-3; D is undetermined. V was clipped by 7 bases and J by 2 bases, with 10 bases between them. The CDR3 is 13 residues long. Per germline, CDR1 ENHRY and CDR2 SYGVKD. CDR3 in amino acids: CAIKGLTTDTQYF. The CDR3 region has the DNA TGTGCCATCAAAGGGCTAACCACAGATACGCAGTATTTT.

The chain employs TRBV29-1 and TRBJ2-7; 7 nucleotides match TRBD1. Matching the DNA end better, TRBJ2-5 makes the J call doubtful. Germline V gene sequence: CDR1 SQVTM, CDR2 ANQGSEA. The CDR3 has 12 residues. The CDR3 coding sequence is TGCAGCGTCCCGACAGGGACAGAGACCCAGTACTTC. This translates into CSVPTGTETQYF.

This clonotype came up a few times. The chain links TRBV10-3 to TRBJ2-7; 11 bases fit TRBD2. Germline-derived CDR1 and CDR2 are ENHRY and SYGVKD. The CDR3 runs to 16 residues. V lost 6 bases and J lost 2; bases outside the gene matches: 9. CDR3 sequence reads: CAIRDPTSGSTYEQYF. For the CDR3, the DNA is TGTGCCATCAGGGATCCAACTAGCGGGAGTACCTACGAGCAGTACTTC.

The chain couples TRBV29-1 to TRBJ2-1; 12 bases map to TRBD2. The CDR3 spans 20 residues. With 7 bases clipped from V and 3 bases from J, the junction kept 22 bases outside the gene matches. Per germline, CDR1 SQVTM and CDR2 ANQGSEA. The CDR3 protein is CSDFLLIGLAGLGHYNEQFF. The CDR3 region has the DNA TGCAGCGATTTCTTATTGATCGGACTAGCGGGGTTGGGGCACTACAATGAGCAGTTCTTC.

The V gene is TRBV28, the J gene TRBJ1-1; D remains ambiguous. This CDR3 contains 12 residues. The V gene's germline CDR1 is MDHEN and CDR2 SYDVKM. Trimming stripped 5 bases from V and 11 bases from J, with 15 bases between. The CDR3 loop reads CASSPGVLSAFF. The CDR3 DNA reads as TGTGCCAGCAGTCCTGGGGTCCTGTCCGCTTTCTTT. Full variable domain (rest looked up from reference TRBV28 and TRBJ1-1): DVKVTQSSRYLVKRTGEKVFLECVQDMDHENMFWYRQDPGLGLRLIYFSYDVKMKEKGDIPEGYSVSREKKERFSLILESASTNQTSMYLCASSPGVLSAFFGQGTRLTVV.

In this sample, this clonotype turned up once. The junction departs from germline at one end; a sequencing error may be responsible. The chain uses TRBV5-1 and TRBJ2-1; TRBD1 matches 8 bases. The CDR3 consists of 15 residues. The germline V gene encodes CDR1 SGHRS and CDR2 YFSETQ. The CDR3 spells CASSLDRAQINEQFF. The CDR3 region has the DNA TGCGCCAGCAGTTTGGACAGGGCCCAAATCAATGAGCAGTTCTTC.

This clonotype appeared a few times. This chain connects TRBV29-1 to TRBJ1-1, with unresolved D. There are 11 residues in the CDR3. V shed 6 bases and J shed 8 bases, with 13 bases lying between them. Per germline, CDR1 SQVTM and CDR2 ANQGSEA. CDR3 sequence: CSVRGVQEAFF. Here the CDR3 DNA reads TGCAGCGTCCGGGGAGTGCAGGAAGCTTTCTTT.

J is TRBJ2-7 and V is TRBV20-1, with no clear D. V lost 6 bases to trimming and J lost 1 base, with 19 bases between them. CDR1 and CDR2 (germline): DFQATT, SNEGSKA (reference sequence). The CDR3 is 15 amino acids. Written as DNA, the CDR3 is TGCAGTGCCACCCGTAGCCGGGCCGCGTCCTACGAGCAGTACTTC. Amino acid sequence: CSATRSRAASYEQYF.

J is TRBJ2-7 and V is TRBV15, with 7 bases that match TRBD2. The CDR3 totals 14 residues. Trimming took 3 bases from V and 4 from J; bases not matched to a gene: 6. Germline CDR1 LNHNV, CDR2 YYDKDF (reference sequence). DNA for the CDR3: TGTGCCACCAGCAGGGATAAACTAGCGTACGAGCAGTACTTC. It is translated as CATSRDKLAYEQYF.

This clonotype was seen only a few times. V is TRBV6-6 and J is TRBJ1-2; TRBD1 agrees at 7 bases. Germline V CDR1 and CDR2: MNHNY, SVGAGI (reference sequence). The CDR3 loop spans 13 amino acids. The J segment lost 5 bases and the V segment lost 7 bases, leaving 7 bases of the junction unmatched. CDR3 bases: TGTGCCAGCACGGGACAGTCCTCATATGGCTACACCTTC. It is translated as CASTGQSSYGYTF.

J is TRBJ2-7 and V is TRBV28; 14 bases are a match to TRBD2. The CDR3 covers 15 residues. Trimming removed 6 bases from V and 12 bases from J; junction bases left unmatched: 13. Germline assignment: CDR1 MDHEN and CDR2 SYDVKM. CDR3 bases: TGTGCCAGCAGCGCAACGCCCGGGACTAGCGGGAGTGTGTACTTC. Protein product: CASSATPGTSGSVYF.

The CDR3, as DNA: TGCGCCAGCAGCTTAAAGGGGGATTACGAGCAGTACTTC. It codes for CASSLKGDYEQYF. The chain carries TRBV5-1 and TRBJ2-4; the D gene is possibly TRBD1 (6 bases). With the DNA end fitting TRBJ2-7 better, the J assignment may be wrong. CDR1 SGHRS and CDR2 YFSETQ come from the germline V gene. The CDR3 sequence is 13 residues long.

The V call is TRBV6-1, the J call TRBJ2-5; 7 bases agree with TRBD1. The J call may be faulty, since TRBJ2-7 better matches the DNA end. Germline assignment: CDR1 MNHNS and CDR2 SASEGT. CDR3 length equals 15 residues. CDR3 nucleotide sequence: TGTGCCAGCACCCGGGAACAGGGGAATTTCTACGAGCAGTACTTC. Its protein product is CASTREQGNFYEQYF.

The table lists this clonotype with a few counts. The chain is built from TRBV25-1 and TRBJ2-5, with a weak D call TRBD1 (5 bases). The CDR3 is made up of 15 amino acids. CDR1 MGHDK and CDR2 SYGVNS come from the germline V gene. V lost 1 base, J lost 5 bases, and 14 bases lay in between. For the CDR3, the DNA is TGTGCCAGCAGTGAATGGGGCAGGGTTGAGGAGACCCAGTACTTC. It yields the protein CASSEWGRVEETQYF.

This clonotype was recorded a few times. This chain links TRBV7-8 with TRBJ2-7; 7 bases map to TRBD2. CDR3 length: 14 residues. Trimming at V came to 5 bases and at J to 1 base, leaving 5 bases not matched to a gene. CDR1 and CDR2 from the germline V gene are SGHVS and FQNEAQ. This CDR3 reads CASSILAESYEQYF. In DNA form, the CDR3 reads TGTGCCAGCAGCATCCTAGCGGAGTCCTACGAGCAGTACTTC.